This is a list of T cell receptor beta chains from one sample in a study of blood T cell repertoires in COVID-19. Measured with immunoSEQ multiplex PCR; TCRdb has only the in-frame clones, and not every one. The table has some 70,000 clones, over 70% seen once. Sequencing was carried out using peripheral blood. The source of these receptors is a man aged 45 to 65 with active COVID-19. Both conserved end residues are part of each CDR3. D genes are given only for firm matches. Clone size is stated in some rows and not others, as once, few, many or a class when expanded.

clone size	V gene	D gene	J gene	CDR3 protein	CDR3 DNA
NA	TRBV7-2	TRBD2	TRBJ2-7	CASSLRAGVDYEQYF	TGTGCCAGCAGCTTAAGGGCGGGGGTAGACTACGAGCAGTACTTC
NA	TRBV7-9	TRBD1	TRBJ2-6	CASSLGGQGKLAGANVLTF	TGTGCCAGCAGCTTAGGAGGACAGGGGAAACTTGCTGGGGCCAACGTCCTGACTTTC
few	TRBV28	NA	TRBJ1-2	CASRQGSANYGYTF	TGTGCCAGCAGACAGGGATCTGCTAACTATGGCTACACCTTC
NA	TRBV12-3/TRBV12-4	NA	TRBJ2-3	CASSFGGVDTQYF	TGTGCCAGCAGTTTCGGGGGTGTGGATACGCAGTATTTT
once	TRBV5-6	NA	TRBJ1-5	CASSLGGGQPQHF	TGTGCCAGCAGCTTGGGGGGGGGCCAGCCCCAGCATTTT
NA	TRBV11-3	TRBD1	TRBJ1-2	CASSSGQGHGYTF	TGTGCCAGCAGTTCCGGACAGGGACATGGCTACACCTTC
once	TRBV4-1	NA	TRBJ2-1	CASSQESGTQFF	TGCGCCAGCAGCCAAGAGTCCGGGACTCAGTTCTTC
NA	TRBV13	NA	TRBJ2-2	CASNFPRGNTGELFF	TGTGCCAGCAACTTCCCTAGGGGAAACACCGGGGAGCTGTTTTTT
NA	TRBV18	NA	TRBJ2-5	CASSPMTARETQYF	TGTGCCAGCTCACCAATGACAGCAAGAGAGACCCAGTACTTC
NA	TRBV30	TRBD1	TRBJ2-2	CAWGRQGNTGELFF	TGTGCCTGGGGGAGACAGGGAAATACCGGGGAGCTGTTTTTT
NA	TRBV25-1	NA	TRBJ2-2	CASSESGRGETGELFF	TGTGCCAGCAGTGAATCGGGCAGGGGGGAGACCGGGGAGCTGTTTTTT
NA	TRBV2	NA	TRBJ2-1	CASSGEQEIYNEQFF	TGTGCCAGCAGTGGGGAACAGGAGATTTACAATGAGCAGTTCTTC
medium-sized	TRBV7-2	TRBD2	TRBJ2-1	CASSTSGSSYNEQFF	TGTGCCAGCAGCACTAGCGGGAGCTCCTACAATGAGCAGTTCTTC
NA	TRBV14	TRBD1	TRBJ2-1	CASSQDRTGLPSSYNEQFF	TGTGCCAGCAGCCAAGATAGGACAGGGTTACCGAGCTCCTACAATGAGCAGTTCTTC
NA	TRBV4-3	NA	TRBJ1-1	CASSEGLWTANTEAFF	TGCGCCAGCAGCGAGGGGCTTTGGACAGCGAACACTGAAGCTTTCTTT
NA	TRBV5-8	NA	TRBJ1-5	CASRSGANQPQHF	TGTGCCAGCAGGTCAGGGGCAAATCAGCCCCAGCATTTT
NA	TRBV7-3	TRBD1	TRBJ2-3	CASSPRQGGLTQYF	TGTGCCAGCAGCCCCCGACAGGGGGGCCTTACGCAGTATTTT